At least ten counts were recorded for the clone carrying this T cell receptor (beta chain). TCRdb called the RACE reads again in MiXCR, with one record for every CDR3 protein. Of just under 35,000 distinct CDR3 sequences listed, 10% to 13% are singletons. The source of the sample is a study of human T cells and chemical hapten exposure. Study as a whole: Sensitization applied 2% DPC to around 2 cm by around 2 cm of upper inner arm skin. Application of 0.01% DPC to the upper back was done by patch test, with a reading at 6 days. Weekly administration of diphenylcyclopropenone to the scalp of patients continued throughout the approximately 26-week study.

Time point described: pre-sensitization, week 0. Documented treatment: therapeutic diphenylcyclopropenone sensitization with weekly scalp DPC. Total RNA extraction was carried out from unfractionated whole blood. Blood draws preceded each patch test application. The CDR3 is 15 residues long. V lost 2 bases and J 2 bases, leaving 11 bases between the germline ends. The germline V gene encodes CDR1 SGHVS and CDR2 FNYEAQ. This chain joins TRBV7-6 and TRBJ2-3; TRBD1 might be the D (6 bases). The input for sequencing was whole blood, taken in connection with sensitization to the hapten diphenylcyclopropenone (DPC). The sequence was collected from a middle-aged man with alopecia areata. Some clones in this sample may be carry-over from other donors' samples. CDR3 coding DNA: TGTGCCAGCAGCTTACGCAGGGGCTCCACAGATACGCAGTATTTT. Protein product: CASSLRRGSTDTQYF. Full variable domain (missing parts from reference TRBV7-6 and TRBJ2-3): GAGVSQSPRYKVTKRGQDVALRCDPISGHVSLYWYRQALGQGPEFLTYFNYEAQQDKSGLPNDRFSAERPEGSISTLTIQRTEQRDSAMYRCASSLRRGSTDTQYFGPGTRLTVL.